These T cell receptor beta chains were read from a single sample in a study of CD8 T cells in ankylosing spondylitis. MiXCR, run by TCRdb on the 5' RACE reads, gives a single entry per CDR3 protein. The sample lists 200,000 to 300,000 distinct CDR3 sequences; around 7.8% were seen once. Sequencing was done on a sample of blood, either unsorted or a sorted T cell fraction (not recorded which). These receptors were taken from a male donor with ankylosing spondylitis or in good health (not recorded which). The CDR3 runs from the conserved cysteine through the conserved F or W. A D gene is named only where the DNA matches it firmly. Clone size is not always given. Where it is, it says once, few, many or a class for expanded clones.

d_gene: NA
abundance: many
j_gene: TRBJ1-2
v_gene: TRBV5-1
CDR3aa: CASFSGLAQDGYTF
CDR3nt: TGCGCCAGCTTTTCGGGCCTCGCGCAGGATGGCTACACCTTC

d_gene: NA
abundance: many
j_gene: TRBJ2-3
v_gene: TRBV5-1
CDR3aa: CASSFHGVTSTDTQYF
CDR3nt: TGCGCCAGCAGCTTCCATGGGGTGACTAGCACAGATACGCAGTATTTT

d_gene: TRBD2
abundance: few
j_gene: TRBJ2-2
v_gene: TRBV5-1
CDR3aa: CASSSGGAAGELFF
CDR3nt: TGCGCCAGCAGCTCGGGAGGGGCTGCCGGGGAGCTGTTTTTT

d_gene: NA
abundance: many
j_gene: TRBJ2-1
v_gene: TRBV20-1
CDR3aa: CSAGASATRSSYNEQFF
CDR3nt: TGCAGTGCTGGGGCGTCGGCTACTAGGAGCTCCTACAATGAGCAGTTCTTC

d_gene: NA
abundance: NA
j_gene: TRBJ2-4
v_gene: TRBV7-9
CDR3aa: CASREERAENIQYF
CDR3nt: TGTGCCAGCAGGGAGGAGCGGGCGGAAAACATTCAGTACTTC

d_gene: TRBD2
abundance: many
j_gene: TRBJ2-3
v_gene: TRBV20-1
CDR3aa: CSAPPSGGAGDTQYF
CDR3nt: TGCAGTGCTCCTCCCAGCGGGGGGGCCGGAGATACGCAGTATTTT

d_gene: TRBD1
abundance: many
j_gene: TRBJ1-2
v_gene: TRBV15
CDR3aa: CATSRPGQDYGYTF
CDR3nt: TGTGCCACCAGCAGGCCGGGACAGGACTATGGCTACACCTTC

d_gene: NA
abundance: many
j_gene: TRBJ1-5
v_gene: TRBV19
CDR3aa: CASRTSVGYSNQPQHF
CDR3nt: TGTGCCAGTAGAACGTCAGTGGGGTATAGCAATCAGCCCCAGCATTTT

d_gene: NA
abundance: many
j_gene: TRBJ2-1
v_gene: TRBV29-1
CDR3aa: CSVGGTYNEQFF
CDR3nt: TGCAGCGTGGGGGGTACCTACAATGAGCAGTTCTTC

d_gene: TRBD1
abundance: many
j_gene: TRBJ1-2
v_gene: TRBV27
CDR3aa: CASRSPGTGGRDYGYTF
CDR3nt: TGTGCCAGCAGAAGTCCCGGGACAGGGGGCAGGGACTATGGCTACACCTTC

d_gene: NA
abundance: many
j_gene: TRBJ2-2
v_gene: TRBV5-1
CDR3aa: CASSYLQVDTGELFF
CDR3nt: TGCGCCAGCAGCTATCTTCAGGTGGACACCGGGGAGCTGTTTTTT

d_gene: NA
abundance: many
j_gene: TRBJ2-5
v_gene: TRBV6-2/TRBV6-3
CDR3aa: CASTLLGRMAETQYF
CDR3nt: TGTGCCAGCACCCTCCTTGGTCGAATGGCGGAGACCCAGTACTTC